This is a list of T cell receptor beta chains from one sample in a study of blood T cell repertoires in COVID-19. Profiled with immunoSEQ multiplex PCR; TCRdb holds only in-frame clones, not every one. The sample carries about 150,000 clones, roughly 88% recorded once. Sample: peripheral blood. These receptors were collected from a woman between 50 and 59 years old with acute or convalescent COVID-19. Each CDR3 is given with its conserved first and last residue. The order of the fields is J gene, V gene, CDR3 protein.

TRBJ1-1 TRBV6-2/TRBV6-3 CASSYPIAGVNTEAFF
TRBJ2-7 TRBV7-2 CASSPHRGSFYEQYF
TRBJ1-1 TRBV7-2 CASRLRMNTEAFF
TRBJ2-7 TRBV2 CASCRGSSYEQYF
TRBJ2-1 TRBV18 CASSRGLAEGEQFF
TRBJ1-6 TRBV5-4 CASSLGDRVNSPLHF
TRBJ1-5 TRBV7-2 CASSFNRNQPQHF
TRBJ2-2 TRBV5-1 CASSLRLAGSGELFF
TRBJ1-2 TRBV15 CATSTGTDYGYTF
TRBJ1-5 TRBV19 CASSILMGARSNQPQHF
TRBJ1-2 TRBV6-2/TRBV6-3 CASSPRQEANYGYTF
TRBJ1-4 TRBV28 CAIRTPATNEKLFF
TRBJ1-6 TRBV18 CASSPTGWNSPLHF
TRBJ1-5 TRBV19 CASTLTSQRRDQPQHF
TRBJ2-7 TRBV5-1 CASSPGDRLGLGEQYF
TRBJ2-1 TRBV6-1 CASSDSGYSRGEQFF
TRBJ1-5 TRBV10-1 CASSESGGSWRQPQHF
TRBJ2-1 TRBV28 CASSFDRGVYNEQFF
TRBJ1-5 TRBV27 CASSPTGLQPQHF
TRBJ2-5 TRBV7-2 CASSLDFSVAETQYF
TRBJ1-1 TRBV27 CASRRTGMNTEAFF
TRBJ2-3 TRBV6-5 CASSYTAGETDTQYF
TRBJ1-6 TRBV5-4 CASSSPPGQGASPLHF
TRBJ1-1 TRBV18 CASSPPGTGRNTEAFF
TRBJ2-5 TRBV24-1 CATASTGDQETQYF
TRBJ1-2 TRBV5-5 CASRAASQNYGYTF
TRBJ2-7 TRBV11-1 CASSLARSREVSYEQYF
TRBJ1-4 TRBV6-5 CASSPAGVLNEKLFF
TRBJ2-1 TRBV30 CAWSDTLTGNEQFF
TRBJ2-6 TRBV4-2 CASSQEWSSSGANVLTF
TRBJ2-3 TRBV5-1 CASSLRGSTDTQYF
TRBJ2-7 TRBV28 CASSTGTPFEQYF
TRBJ2-3 TRBV4-3 CASSQELAGDNTDTQYF
TRBJ2-1 TRBV4-3 CASSQDEGLLYNEQFF
TRBJ2-1 TRBV18 CASLELASYNEQFF
TRBJ2-1 TRBV6-6 CASSFTGLGNEQFF
TRBJ2-2 TRBV5-1 CASSLEQGRTGELFF
TRBJ2-3 TRBV25-1 CASSFRGDTQYF
TRBJ1-1 TRBV6-5 CASKPDRGITEAFF
TRBJ1-6 TRBV10-2 CASMGLPGAGTGISPLHF
TRBJ2-1 TRBV18 CASSRTGSDNEQFF
TRBJ1-1 TRBV9 CASSVDQGMNTEAFF
TRBJ1-1 TRBV7-6 CASSSQGSSTEAFF
TRBJ1-5 TRBV7-3 CASNSGTGSEPQHF
TRBJ1-1 TRBV6-2/TRBV6-3 CASSLQGITNTEAFF
TRBJ2-7 TRBV4-3 CASSQEIDTSGAYEQYF
TRBJ1-2 TRBV27 CASSDLGESDYGYTF